Sequencing of this T cell receptor (beta chain) was carried out in a study of blood T cell repertoires in COVID-19. Authors' methods: Amplification of reference gene primers provided the estimated nucleated cell counts. Here immunoSEQ multiplex PCR was the method, and the copy in TCRdb shows in-frame clones only, minus some. V and J calls and clone size are copied from that table; D and trimming were computed from the DNA. The profile covers fewer than 200,000 clones, with roughly 87% appearing a single time and 1% to 1.5% taken by the ten largest. This CDR3 contains 15 residues. In germline, CDR1 is SGHNT, CDR2 YYREEE (reference sequence). V was pared by 4 bases and J by 5 bases, with 7 bases of the junction left unmatched. Grouping used clinical history reported by participants in a survey and questionnaire.

The sample was PBMCs or T cells enriched from blood (not recorded which). The chain carries TRBV5-4 and TRBJ2-1; 9 bases fit TRBD2. This TCR was recovered from a human donor with acute COVID-19. The donor label of this sample is uncertain. The CDR3 is CASSAAGGWNNEQFF. CDR3 DNA: TGTGCCAGCAGCGCCGCGGGGGGGTGGAACAATGAGCAGTTCTTC.